One sample yielded the 23 T cell receptor beta chains listed below, sequenced in a study of identical twins. TCRdb re-derived calls from the 5' RACE reads in MiXCR, one entry per CDR3 protein. The table shows just under 550,000 distinct CDR3 sequences, with 13% to 15% occurring only once. The sample was also reused in another study, on yellow fever vaccine responses in identical twins.

Sequenced material: CD4+ T cells sorted from blood. All receptors come from a woman younger than 35 in good health.

V gene TRBV5-1 combines with J gene TRBJ2-2; 10 bases match TRBD2. The CDR3 length is 14 residues. Germline-derived CDR1 and CDR2 are SGHRS and YFSETQ. The V segment lost 9 bases and the J segment 2 bases; nucleotides outside the gene matches: 4. The CDR3 nucleotides read TGCGCCACCGGGACTAGCGTTAACACCGGGGAGCTGTTTTTT. Translating gives CATGTSVNTGELFF.

The rearrangement links TRBV20-1 to TRBJ2-7, with 9 bases matching TRBD1. Germline CDR1 reads DFQATT; CDR2 reads SNEGSKA (reference sequence). CDR3 length: 13 amino acids. Trimming cost V 6 bases and J 9 bases; bases outside gene matches: 12. The CDR3 coding sequence is TGCAGTGCCAATGTAGGACAGGGGAGAGGGCAGTACTTC. As protein: CSANVGQGRGQYF.

The rearrangement uses TRBV10-3 and TRBJ2-3, with 7 nucleotides matching TRBD2. After removal of 9 bases from V and 2 bases from J, the junction contained 5 bases not matched to a gene. This CDR3 region has 13 residues. Germline V gene data show CDR1 as ENHRY and CDR2 as SYGVKD. The CDR3 nucleotides read TGTGCCATTTATAGCGGGTACACAGATACGCAGTATTTT. Protein: CAIYSGYTDTQYF.

This clonotype was observed a few times. The chain is built from TRBV6-5 and TRBJ2-1, with 15 positions matching TRBD2. Germline trimming cut 4 bases from V and 7 bases from J; bases unmatched to any gene: 5. The length of the CDR3 is 16 residues. Germline loops: CDR1 MNHEY, CDR2 SVGAGI. The CDR3 nucleotides read TGTGCCAGCAGTTCTGGACTAGCGGGGGGGTGGAATGAGCAGTTCTTC. Amino acid sequence: CASSSGLAGGWNEQFF.

The rearrangement uses TRBV3-1 and TRBJ2-3, with D perhaps matching TRBD1 (5 bases). The CDR3 has 15 residues. Germline V CDR1 and CDR2: LGHDT, YNNKEL (reference sequence). V lost 1 base and J lost 3, with 11 bases in between. The CDR3 protein is CASSQAQGWTDTQYF. CDR3 DNA sequence: TGTGCCAGCAGCCAAGCCCAGGGATGGACAGATACGCAGTATTTT.

In this sample, this clonotype turned up a few times. The chain combines TRBV12-3 or TRBV12-4 with TRBJ1-5, with D possibly being TRBD1 (6 bases). The length of the CDR3 is 13 residues. The ends were cut back, 6 bases at V and 4 bases at J, with 10 bases in the middle. CDR3 amino acids: CASSRGQNQPQHF. DNA of the CDR3: TGTGCCAGCAGCCGCGGACAGAATCAGCCCCAGCATTTT.

The chain joins TRBV3-1 to TRBJ2-2; D remains unclear. V gave up 0 bases and J gave up 4 bases, with 6 bases separating them. The CDR3 spans 14 residues. Germline V gene sequence: CDR1 LGHDT, CDR2 YNNKEL (reference sequence). The DNA for the CDR3 is TGTGCCAGCAGCCAAGATGGATTCACCGGGGAGCTGTTTTTT. It translates to CASSQDGFTGELFF.

For the CDR3, the DNA is TGTGCCAGCAGCTTAGAAGCGGGGGGGCTTTCAGCGACCCAGTACTTC. Translating gives CASSLEAGGLSATQYF. The J gene is TRBJ2-5, the V gene TRBV7-6; TRBD2 agrees at 10 bases. The CDR3 spans 16 residues. Germline loops: CDR1 SGHVS, CDR2 FNYEAQ. With V trimmed by 1 base and J by 7 bases, 9 bases remained unmatched.

In its sample, this clonotype was seen a few times. V gene TRBV18 combines with J gene TRBJ2-1; D call uncertain. The V end lost 2 bases, the J end lost 12 bases, and 8 bases lay between the germline ends. Germline V lookup: CDR1 KGHSH, CDR2 LQKENI. The CDR3 sequence is 11 residues long. The CDR3 DNA is TGTGCCAGCTCACCAAATTTATTGCAGTTCTTC. It translates to CASSPNLLQFF.

This clonotype was observed at least ten times. V is TRBV12-3 or TRBV12-4 and J is TRBJ2-1; D uncertain. The V end lost 5 bases, the J end lost 0 bases, and 5 bases lay between the germline ends. The CDR3 sequence is 13 residues long. The CDR3 coding sequence is TGTGCCAGCAGTACCTTCTCCTACAATGAGCAGTTCTTC. Protein sequence: CASSTFSYNEQFF.

This clonotype was seen only a few times. The gene calls are TRBV11-2 and TRBJ1-5; D unresolved. The CDR3 is 14 residues long. The germline V gene encodes CDR1 SGHAT and CDR2 FQNNGV. Trimming left V 2 bases short and J 6 bases short, with 11 bases between. The CDR3 sequence is CASSLSGSVQPQHF. For the CDR3, the DNA is TGTGCCAGCAGCTTATCAGGTTCGGTTCAGCCCCAGCATTTT. The whole variable domain, filled in from reference TRBV11-2 and TRBJ1-5, reads EAGVAQSPRYKIIEKRQSVAFWCNPISGHATLYWYQQILGQGPKLLIQFQNNGVVDDSQLPKDRFSAERLKGVDSTLKIQPAKLEDSAVYLCASSLSGSVQPQHFGDGTRLSIL.

The table lists this clonotype with a few counts. J is TRBJ2-1 and V is TRBV16, with D possibly matching TRBD2 (6 bases). The CDR3 totals 13 residues. Germline V CDR1 and CDR2: KGHSY, FQNENV. V was cut by 0 bases and J by 7 bases, with 7 bases left in between. This CDR3 is CASSQSRGNEQFF. The CDR3 DNA is TGTGCCAGCAGCCAATCACGGGGGAATGAGCAGTTCTTC.

The chain has TRBV7-3 and TRBJ2-2; the match to TRBD2 covers 10 bases. V shed 5 bases and J 2 bases; nucleotides not matched to a gene: 11. CDR1 and CDR2 (germline): SGHTA, FQGTGA. The CDR3 is 18 amino acids. For the CDR3, the DNA is TGTGCCAGCAGCCTACTGGCTAGCGGGAGCATCAACACCGGGGAGCTGTTTTTT. Translated, it gives CASSLLASGSINTGELFF.

The rearrangement links TRBV20-1 to TRBJ2-3, with 13 bases lining up with TRBD2. Germline trimming cut 0 bases from V and 2 bases from J; bases unmatched to any gene: 14. The CDR3 has 20 amino acids. In germline, CDR1 is DFQATT, CDR2 SNEGSKA (reference sequence). CDR3 residues: CSARDPQRELAGGHTDTQYF. The CDR3 DNA reads as TGCAGTGCTAGAGACCCCCAAAGGGAACTAGCGGGGGGGCACACAGATACGCAGTATTTT.

This clonotype was recorded a few times. The V gene is TRBV15, the J gene TRBJ2-1; unclear D gene. CDR1 is LNHNV and CDR2 is YYDKDF in the germline V gene (reference sequence). The V end lost 6 bases, the J end lost 1 base, and 4 bases lay between the germline ends. This CDR3 spans 12 amino acids. The CDR3 nucleotides read TGTGCCACCAGTGGGTCCTACAATGAGCAGTTCTTC. This sequence encodes CATSGSYNEQFF.

This clonotype has a count of ten or more. V usage is TRBV12-3 or TRBV12-4 and J usage is TRBJ2-1; 9 bases align to TRBD2. The CDR3 contains 14 residues. Trimming at V came to 6 bases and at J to 5 bases, leaving 5 bases not matched to a gene. The CDR3 protein is CASSPWTSDNEQFF. The CDR3 nucleotides read TGTGCCAGCAGCCCCTGGACTAGCGACAATGAGCAGTTCTTC.

V is TRBV4-2 and J is TRBJ1-6, with unresolved D. Germline V gene data show CDR1 as LGHNA and CDR2 as YNFKEQ. The CDR3 length is 13 residues. V lost 0 bases, J lost 9 bases, and 6 bases lay in between. The CDR3 is CASSQDRRSPLHF. The CDR3 nucleotides read TGTGCCAGCAGCCAAGATAGGCGTTCACCCCTCCACTTT.

V and J are TRBV10-3 and TRBJ2-7, with D maybe TRBD2 (5 bases). The CDR3 is made up of 13 amino acids. CDR1 is ENHRY, CDR2 SYGVKD, per germline. The CDR3 DNA reads TGTGTCATCAGTGAGGGTCGGGAAGGGGAGCAGTACGTC. This codes for CVISEGREGEQYV.

The chain couples TRBV2 to TRBJ1-3, with no clear D. Germline CDR1 SNHLY, CDR2 FYNNEI. CDR3 length equals 13 residues. Trimming shortened V by 6 bases and J by 0 bases, and 6 bases separated the two germline ends. The CDR3 region has the DNA TGTGCCAGCAGAAGGATCTCTGGAAACACCATATATTTT. Translating gives CASRRISGNTIYF. Using reference TRBV2 and TRBJ1-3 for the parts outside the CDR3, the full variable domain is EPEVTQTPSHQVTQMGQEVILRCVPISNHLYFYWYRQILGQKVEFLVSFYNNEISEKSEIFDDQFSVERPDGSNFTLKIRSTKLEDSAMYFCASRRISGNTIYFGEGSWLTVV.

This clonotype was counted ten times or more. The gene calls are TRBV12-3 or TRBV12-4 and TRBJ1-1, with D unresolved. The germline V and J ends were trimmed by 3 bases and 2 bases, with 10 bases remaining between them. The CDR3 runs to 14 residues. CDR3 bases: TGTGCCAGCAGTTTGAGTAGTATTAACACTGAAGCTTTCTTT. Its protein product is CASSLSSINTEAFF.

The table lists this clonotype with a few counts. V and J are TRBV5-1 and TRBJ2-1; 8 positions match TRBD2. The CDR3 contains 16 residues. J lost 0 bases, V lost 4 bases, and 6 bases had no gene match. CDR1 is SGHRS and CDR2 is YFSETQ in the germline V gene. The CDR3 region has the DNA TGCGCCAGCAGCCCCGGGGGGGCCCTCTCCTACAATGAGCAGTTCTTC. Its protein is CASSPGGALSYNEQFF. The full variable domain, rest sourced from reference TRBV5-1 and TRBJ2-1, is KAGVTQTPRYLIKTRGQQVTLSCSPISGHRSVSWYQQTPGQGLQFLFEYFSETQRNKGNFPGRFSGRQFSNSRSEMNVSTLELGDSALYLCASSPGGALSYNEQFFGPGTRLTVL.

The gene calls are TRBV27 and TRBJ1-1, with unresolved D. With 9 bases removed from V and 7 bases from J, the gap between germline ends came to 15 bases. CDR1 MNHEY and CDR2 SMNVEV come from the germline V gene (reference sequence). The CDR3 extends over 12 amino acids. CDR3 sequence reads: CASGRTGGEAFF. The CDR3 DNA reads TGTGCCAGTGGCAGGACTGGTGGTGAAGCTTTCTTT.

The sample holds a few counts of this clonotype. V and J are TRBV20-1 and TRBJ2-2; TRBD1 agrees at 9 bases. Germline CDR1 is DFQATT and CDR2 is SNEGSKA (reference sequence). The junction had 13 bases not matched to a gene; V was cut back by 6 bases and J by 5 bases. The CDR3 totals 16 residues. The CDR3 DNA sequence: TGCAGTGCCTTTCGTCGGGGGACAGGGAGAACCGGGGAGCTGTTTTTT. Amino acid sequence: CSAFRRGTGRTGELFF.